The 20 T cell receptor beta chains below come from one sample, sequenced in a study of low-dose radiotherapy and immunotherapy resistance in tumors. Indicated time point: before trial treatment. The PCR that amplified TCRs ran for 20 cycles, relying on a constant-region primer and a V-primer adapter. Using its own MiXCR run on the reads, TCRdb lists one record per CDR3 protein. The sample contains approximately 47,000 distinct CDR3 sequences, approximately 10% of which appear only once. The material sequenced was PBMCs, taken before treatment. The receptors shown here come from a female donor with ovarian cancer.

This clonotype has ten or more counts. The chain joins TRBV3-1 to TRBJ1-2, with a weak D call TRBD1 (5 bases). Per germline, CDR1 LGHDT and CDR2 YNNKEL (reference sequence). V lost 0 bases, J lost 0 bases, and 11 bases lay in between. This CDR3 is built from 16 residues. The CDR3 coding sequence is TGTGCCAGCAGCCAAGAGGCAGGGCGTTCTAACTATGGCTACACCTTC. Translating it yields CASSQEAGRSNYGYTF.

A remark on this clonotype: A far larger clone is one base from this, pointing to a likely read error. The chain carries TRBV9 and TRBJ2-1; D gene unclear. V gave up 7 bases and J gave up 0 bases, with 14 bases separating them. The CDR3 consists of 15 residues. CDR1 SGDLS and CDR2 YYNGEE come from the germline V gene. CDR3 protein: CASGITGSSYNEQFF. CDR3 sequence (DNA): TGTGCCAGCGGGATAACGGGTAGCTCCTACAATGAGCAGTTCTTC.

The sample holds many counts of this clonotype. The V gene is TRBV3-1, the J gene TRBJ1-2; no definite D call. Per the germline V gene, CDR1 is LGHDT and CDR2 is YNNKEL (reference sequence). The CDR3 has 14 amino acids. The V end lost 1 base, the J end lost 2 bases, and 8 bases lay between the germline ends. Here the CDR3 reads CASSQGAGNYGYTF. In DNA form, the CDR3 reads TGTGCCAGCAGCCAAGGGGCGGGGAACTATGGCTACACCTTC.

This clonotype was seen repeatedly, ten times or more. V gene TRBV30 combines with J gene TRBJ2-2; 9 bases match TRBD1. The CDR3 sequence is 15 residues long. After removal of 3 bases from V and 5 bases from J, the junction contained 7 bases not matched to a gene. Per the germline V gene, CDR1 is GTSNPN and CDR2 is SVGIG (reference sequence). Here the CDR3 reads CAWSHRGLVTGELFF. CDR3 DNA: TGTGCCTGGAGCCACAGGGGGCTGGTTACCGGGGAGCTGTTTTTT.

This clonotype appeared many times. V gene TRBV28 combines with J gene TRBJ2-7; D is uncertain. Germline lookup yields CDR1 MDHEN and CDR2 SYDVKM. Trimming removed 4 bases from V and 6 bases from J, with 16 bases in between. The CDR3 consists of 14 residues. CDR3 nucleotides: TGTGCCAGCAGTTCTAGTAGGGTCGCGGCCGAGCAGTACTTC. As protein: CASSSSRVAAEQYF.

There are many counts of this clonotype. The chain uses TRBV27 and TRBJ1-1; D gene uncertain. From germline, CDR1 is MNHEY and CDR2 SMNVEV (reference sequence). The ends were cut back, 10 bases at V and 1 base at J, with 7 bases in the middle. CDR3 length: 11 amino acids. The CDR3 spells CATRQNTEAFF. CDR3 DNA sequence: TGTGCCACCCGGCAGAACACTGAAGCTTTCTTT.

In this sample, this clonotype turned up a few times. The chain combines TRBV3-1 with TRBJ1-2; 7 nucleotides agree with TRBD1. The CDR3 covers 12 residues. CDR1 and CDR2 from the germline V gene are LGHDT and YNNKEL (reference sequence). The trim removed 5 bases at V and 13 bases at J, leaving 10 bases unmatched. The CDR3 DNA reads as TGTGCCAGCAGCTCTGGACAGGCGCCTGCCACCTTC. Translation: CASSSGQAPATF.

The rearrangement links TRBV28 to TRBJ2-1; 7 nucleotides agree with TRBD1. The CDR3 loop spans 15 amino acids. V was clipped by 5 bases and J by 0 bases; unmatched bases: 4. In germline, CDR1 is MDHEN, CDR2 SYDVKM. The CDR3 here is CASSPPGGSYNEQFF. The CDR3 nucleotides are TGTGCCAGCAGTCCTCCAGGGGGCTCCTACAATGAGCAGTTCTTC.

This clonotype was seen repeatedly, ten times or more. V and J are TRBV5-1 and TRBJ2-3; possible D gene TRBD1, 5 bases. Trimming left V 4 bases short and J 5 bases short, with 5 bases between. The CDR3 extends over 11 amino acids. Germline V gene data show CDR1 as SGHRS and CDR2 as YFSETQ. DNA for the CDR3: TGCGCCAGCAGCAGGGGAGATACGCAGTATTTT. This codes for CASSRGDTQYF.

This clonotype showed up just a few times. The V and J genes are TRBV29-1 and TRBJ2-5; maybe TRBD2 (6 bases). The V gene lost 7 bases and the J gene lost 4 bases, with 13 bases spanning the gap. The germline V gene encodes CDR1 SQVTM and CDR2 ANQGSEA. This CDR3 contains 12 residues. The DNA of the CDR3 is TGCAGCGGCGGAGGGGTTAGAGAGACCCAGTACTTC. Translating it yields CSGGGVRETQYF.

This clonotype was found many times. CDR3 residues: CSASGTDGYTF. For the CDR3, the DNA is TGCAGTGCTTCCGGGACGGATGGCTACACCTTC. The genes are TRBV20-1 and TRBJ1-2; TRBD1 might be the D (5 bases). The germline CDR1 and CDR2 sequences are DFQATT and SNEGSKA (reference sequence). The CDR3 spans 11 residues. V was clipped by 5 bases and J by 6 bases, with 10 bases between them.

This clonotype was detected many times. The J gene is TRBJ2-7, the V gene TRBV10-3; D tentatively reads TRBD1 or TRBD2 (6 bases each). Trimming pared 7 bases from V and 7 bases from J, leaving 14 bases between. This CDR3 contains 12 residues. Germline-derived CDR1 and CDR2 are ENHRY and SYGVKD. The CDR3 loop reads CAINRGTGEQYF. The CDR3 region has the DNA TGTGCCATCAATAGGGGGACTGGGGAGCAGTACTTC.

V gene TRBV19 combines with J gene TRBJ1-5; no clear D. The CDR3 extends over 13 amino acids. Germline V gene data show CDR1 as LNHDA and CDR2 as SQIVND (reference sequence). V lost 3 bases to trimming and J lost 2 bases, with 5 bases between them. The CDR3 reads CASSIPGNQPQHF. The CDR3, as DNA: TGTGCCAGTAGTATTCCCGGCAATCAGCCCCAGCATTTT.

J is TRBJ2-3 and V is TRBV24-1; D is tentatively TRBD1 or TRBD2 (5 bases each). V lost 11 bases to trimming and J lost 1 base, with 18 bases between them. CDR3 length: 15 amino acids. The germline V gene encodes CDR1 KGHDR and CDR2 SFDVKD. Here the CDR3 DNA reads TGTGCCAGTGATAGCTGGGACGGACGCACAGATACGCAGTATTTT. Its protein is CASDSWDGRTDTQYF.

This clonotype was recorded at least ten times. V is TRBV20-1 and J is TRBJ2-7, with D possibly TRBD2 on 6 matching bases. Germline V gene data show CDR1 as DFQATT and CDR2 as SNEGSKA (reference sequence). V lost 3 bases and J 1 base, leaving 13 bases between the germline ends. There are 14 residues in the CDR3. The CDR3 spells CSARPGLPSYEQYF. The CDR3 nucleotides read TGCAGTGCTAGGCCGGGACTCCCTTCCTACGAGCAGTACTTC.

This chain joins TRBV5-6 and TRBJ2-1, with a possible D match to TRBD2 (5 bases). V lost 4 bases to trimming and J lost 1 base, with 15 bases between them. CDR3 length: 16 residues. CDR1 is SGHDT and CDR2 is YYEEEE in the germline V gene. CDR3 protein: CASSPPGAVSYNEQFF. CDR3 DNA sequence: TGTGCCAGCAGCCCCCCCGGAGCGGTTTCCTACAATGAGCAGTTCTTC. The variable domain in full, with the rest retrieved from reference TRBV5-6 and TRBJ2-1, is DAGVTQSPTHLIKTRGQQVTLRCSPKSGHDTVSWYQQALGQGPQFIFQYYEEEERQRGNFPDRFSGHQFPNYSSELNVNALLLGDSALYLCASSPPGAVSYNEQFFGPGTRLTVL.

A few counts support this clonotype. A much larger clone differs from this one at a single base, so this may be a read error. This chain connects TRBV6-5 to TRBJ2-7; TRBD1 or TRBD2 may be the D gene (5 bases each). V dropped 5 bases and J dropped 1 base, with 12 bases sitting between them. This CDR3 is 14 amino acids long. Germline CDR1 reads MNHEY; CDR2 reads SVGAGI. The CDR3 region is CASSQGPCSYEQYF. The CDR3 DNA reads TGTGCCAGCAGTCAGGGACCCTGTTCCTACGAGCAGTACTTC.

This clonotype was counted at least ten times. The V call is TRBV25-1, the J call TRBJ1-5; TRBD1 matches at 7 bases. Germline lookup yields CDR1 MGHDK and CDR2 SYGVNS. There are 13 residues in the CDR3. V was pared by 7 bases and J by 7 bases, with 7 bases of the junction left unmatched. This chain's CDR3 is CASTQGLGQPQHF. The CDR3 DNA sequence: TGTGCCAGCACACAGGGGCTGGGACAGCCCCAGCATTTT.

In its sample, this clonotype was seen many times. CDR3 in amino acids: CASSEPDRFSHNEQFF. Here the CDR3 DNA reads TGTGCCAGCAGTGAACCCGACAGGTTTTCACACAATGAGCAGTTCTTC. The chain uses TRBV25-1 and TRBJ2-1; perhaps TRBD1 as D (6 bases). Looked up from germline, CDR1 is MGHDK and CDR2 is SYGVNS. V was trimmed by 2 bases and J by 5 bases, leaving 16 bases between them. This CDR3 is built from 16 residues. Together with reference TRBV25-1 and TRBJ2-1, the CDR3 gives the full variable domain: EADIYQTPRYLVIGTGKKITLECSQTMGHDKMYWYQQDPGMELHLIHYSYGVNSTEKGDLSSESTVSRIRTEHFPLTLESARPSHTSQYLCASSEPDRFSHNEQFFGPGTRLTVL.

The table lists this clonotype with many counts. The rearrangement joins TRBV7-3 to TRBJ2-2; a weak D match, TRBD1 (5 bases). Between the trimmed V and J ends, which lost 3 bases and 2 bases, there was a span of 7 bases. Germline values: CDR1 SGHTA, CDR2 FQGTGA. The CDR3 contains 14 residues. Here the CDR3 DNA reads TGTGCCAGCAGCTTCGACAGTAACACCGGGGAGCTGTTTTTT. Protein: CASSFDSNTGELFF.